The rows below give T cell receptor beta chains drawn from one sample of a study of T cells in Graves' hyperthyroidism and ophthalmopathy. TCRdb processed the multiplex PCR reads anew with MiXCR; each CDR3 protein has one entry. Altogether about 360,000 distinct CDR3 sequences are present, approximately 14% being singletons, with the ten largest covering around a quarter. The source material was blood. These TCRs come from a woman aged 18-35 years with Graves' hyperthyroidism that later progressed to Graves' ophthalmopathy. CDR3s include the opening cysteine and the closing phenylalanine or tryptophan. Fields, in order: V gene, clone size, D gene, J gene, CDR3 protein, CDR3 DNA. A D gene is named only where the DNA matches it firmly. Where a row states a size, it is once, few, many or the class of an expanded clone; other rows omit it.

v_gene: TRBV7-3
abundance: many
d_gene: -
j_gene: TRBJ2-3
CDR3aa: CASSLSGPSTDTQYF
CDR3nt: TGTGCCAGCAGCTTATCGGGACCTAGCACAGATACGCAGTATTTT

v_gene: TRBV7-9
abundance: many
d_gene: TRBD2
j_gene: TRBJ2-7
CDR3aa: CASSWGTSGRAGEQYF
CDR3nt: TGTGCCAGCAGCTGGGGGACTAGCGGGAGGGCAGGCGAGCAGTACTTC

v_gene: TRBV7-9
abundance: many
d_gene: TRBD1
j_gene: TRBJ2-1
CDR3aa: CASSYRDRANEQFF
CDR3nt: TGTGCCAGCAGCTACCGGGACAGGGCCAATGAGCAGTTCTTC

v_gene: TRBV9
abundance: many
d_gene: -
j_gene: TRBJ1-2
CDR3aa: CASSVAPRPYGYTF
CDR3nt: TGTGCCAGCAGCGTAGCCCCCAGACCCTATGGCTACACCTTC

v_gene: TRBV28
abundance: many
d_gene: -
j_gene: TRBJ2-7
CDR3aa: CASTPAGLGYEQYF
CDR3nt: TGTGCCAGCACCCCTGCGGGGCTAGGATACGAGCAGTACTTC

v_gene: TRBV4-1
abundance: few
d_gene: -
j_gene: TRBJ2-2
CDR3aa: CATSQVTGELFF
CDR3nt: TGCGCCACATCACAGGTCACCGGGGAGCTGTTTTTT

v_gene: TRBV27
abundance: many
d_gene: -
j_gene: TRBJ1-2
CDR3aa: CASSLRQAEGYTF
CDR3nt: TGTGCCAGCAGTTTAAGACAAGCGGAGGGCTACACCTTC

v_gene: TRBV7-6
abundance: many
d_gene: -
j_gene: TRBJ2-3
CDR3aa: CASSSMDREGDTQYF
CDR3nt: TGTGCCAGCAGCTCCATGGACAGGGAGGGAGATACGCAGTATTTT

v_gene: TRBV20-1
abundance: many
d_gene: TRBD2
j_gene: TRBJ2-2
CDR3aa: CSARISGRRNTGELFF
CDR3nt: TGCAGTGCTAGAATTAGCGGGAGGAGGAACACCGGGGAGCTGTTTTTT

v_gene: TRBV5-1
abundance: few
d_gene: TRBD2
j_gene: TRBJ2-2
CDR3aa: CASSVFGGLAGRNTGELFF
CDR3nt: TGCGCCAGCAGCGTCTTTGGGGGACTAGCGGGACGAAACACCGGGGAGCTGTTTTTT

v_gene: TRBV19
abundance: few
d_gene: -
j_gene: TRBJ2-2
CDR3aa: CASLNTGELFF
CDR3nt: TGTGCCAGTCTGAACACCGGGGAGCTGTTTTTT

v_gene: TRBV12-3/TRBV12-4
abundance: many
d_gene: TRBD2
j_gene: TRBJ2-1
CDR3aa: CASSLIREGLNEQFF
CDR3nt: TGTGCCAGCAGTTTGATACGGGAGGGCCTGAATGAGCAGTTCTTC

v_gene: TRBV24-1
abundance: many
d_gene: TRBD1
j_gene: TRBJ1-1
CDR3aa: CATSDQGTGALNTEAFF
CDR3nt: TGTGCCACCAGTGACCAGGGGACAGGGGCTTTGAACACTGAAGCTTTCTTT

v_gene: TRBV6-1
abundance: -
d_gene: -
j_gene: TRBJ1-2
CDR3aa: CASSDMSWVHGYTF
CDR3nt: TGTGCCAGCAGTGACATGTCCTGGGTTCATGGCTACACCTTC